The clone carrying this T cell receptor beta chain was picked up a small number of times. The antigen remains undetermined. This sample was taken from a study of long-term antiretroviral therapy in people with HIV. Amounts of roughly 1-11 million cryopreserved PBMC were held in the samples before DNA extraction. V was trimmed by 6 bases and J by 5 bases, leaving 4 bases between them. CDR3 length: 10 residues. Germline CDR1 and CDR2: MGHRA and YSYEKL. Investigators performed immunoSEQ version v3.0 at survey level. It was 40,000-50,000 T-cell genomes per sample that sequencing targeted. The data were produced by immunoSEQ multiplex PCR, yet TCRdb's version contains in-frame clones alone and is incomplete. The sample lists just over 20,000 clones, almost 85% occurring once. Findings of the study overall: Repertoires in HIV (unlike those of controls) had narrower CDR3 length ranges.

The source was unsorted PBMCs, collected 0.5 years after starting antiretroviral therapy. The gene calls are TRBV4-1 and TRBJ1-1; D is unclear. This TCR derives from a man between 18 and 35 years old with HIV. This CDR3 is CASRGTEAFF. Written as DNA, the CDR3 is TGCGCCAGCAGGGGGACTGAAGCTTTCTTT.